What follows are 32 T cell receptor beta chains derived from one specimen sequenced in a study of blood T cell repertoires in COVID-19. Assay: immunoSEQ multiplex PCR; the TCRdb copy retains only in-frame clones and omits some. The data hold about 270,000 clones, with about 90% observed a single time. The sequencing input was peripheral blood. The receptors originated from a woman in her 50s with acute or convalescent COVID-19.

The gene calls are TRBV13 and TRBJ1-6, with D maybe TRBD1 (5 bases). CDR3 length: 18 residues. Germline V gene lookup returns CDR1 PRHDT and CDR2 FYEKMQ (reference sequence). V dropped 2 bases and J dropped 7 bases, with 21 bases sitting between them. The CDR3 region is CASSLWAAPVEGNSPLHF. CDR3 DNA sequence: TGTGCCAGCAGCTTATGGGCGGCTCCAGTGGAGGGGAATTCACCCCTCCACTTT.

The chain has TRBV27 and TRBJ2-3, with 8 bases lining up with TRBD2. Trimming at V came to 2 bases and at J to 6 bases, leaving 4 bases not matched to a gene. This CDR3 is built from 14 residues. Germline assignment: CDR1 MNHEY and CDR2 SMNVEV (reference sequence). The chain's CDR3 is CASSLGTRPDTQYF. In DNA, the CDR3 is TGTGCCAGCAGTTTAGGGACTAGACCTGATACGCAGTATTTT.

This chain joins TRBV20-1 and TRBJ2-7, with D tentatively TRBD2 (6 bases). CDR3 length: 11 amino acids. Trimming removed 6 bases from V and 3 bases from J, with 9 bases in between. Germline-derived CDR1 and CDR2 are DFQATT and SNEGSKA (reference sequence). The CDR3 is CSAEEGYEQYF. CDR3 DNA: TGCAGTGCCGAGGAGGGCTACGAGCAGTACTTC.

The chain employs TRBV5-1 and TRBJ1-2; TRBD1 is a possible D gene (6 bases). Germline V CDR1 and CDR2: SGHRS, YFSETQ. The CDR3 runs 15 residues. Between the trimmed V and J ends, which lost 3 bases and 2 bases, there was a span of 14 bases. In DNA, the CDR3 is TGCGCCAGCAGCTCGGGACACGTTAACAACTATGGCTACACCTTC. Translated, it gives CASSSGHVNNYGYTF. The full variable domain, completed using reference TRBV5-1 and TRBJ1-2, is KAGVTQTPRYLIKTRGQQVTLSCSPISGHRSVSWYQQTPGQGLQFLFEYFSETQRNKGNFPGRFSGRQFSNSRSEMNVSTLELGDSALYLCASSSGHVNNYGYTFGSGTRLTVV.

The rearrangement links TRBV28 to TRBJ2-3; 7 bases fit TRBD1. The J segment lost 9 bases and the V segment lost 6 bases, leaving 9 bases of the junction unmatched. This CDR3 is built from 13 residues. Germline values: CDR1 MDHEN, CDR2 SYDVKM. This CDR3 is CASSLGGQDTQYF. CDR3 coding DNA: TGTGCCAGCAGCCTAGGTGGACAGGACACGCAGTATTTT.

This clone was counted once. The chain couples TRBV5-5 to TRBJ1-5; possibly TRBD1 for D (5 bases). This CDR3 region has 15 residues. CDR1 SGHKS and CDR2 YYEKEE come from the germline V gene (reference sequence). Trimming left V 0 bases short and J 5 bases short, with 12 bases between. For the CDR3, the DNA is TGTGCCAGCAGCTTGGATGGGGGGAAGGATCAGCCCCAGCATTTT. Its translation: CASSLDGGKDQPQHF.

The rearrangement links TRBV13 to TRBJ1-3, with TRBD1 matching 9 bases. CDR3 size: 17 residues. After removal of 5 bases from V and 4 bases from J, the junction contained 12 bases not matched to a gene. The germline gives CDR1 PRHDT, CDR2 FYEKMQ (reference sequence). As DNA, the CDR3 is TGTGCCAGCAGCGGATCCGGGACAGGGAACGTCGGAAACACCATATATTTT. It translates to CASSGSGTGNVGNTIYF.

CDR3 nucleotide sequence: TGTGCCTGGGGGCCGGGGACTAGCGGAGGGGAGACCCAGTACTTC. It codes for CAWGPGTSGGETQYF. The chain employs TRBV30 and TRBJ2-5; TRBD2 aligns across 11 bases. The trim removed 5 bases at V and 5 bases at J, leaving 10 bases unmatched. The CDR3 covers 15 residues. Germline V CDR1 and CDR2: GTSNPN, SVGIG (reference sequence).

The V gene is TRBV2, the J gene TRBJ1-4; D possibly corresponds to TRBD1 (6 bases). Trimming pared 0 bases from V and 8 bases from J, leaving 10 bases between. Germline CDR1 is SNHLY and CDR2 is FYNNEI. The CDR3 covers 14 residues. CDR3 DNA sequence: TGTGCCAGCAGTGAAGCAGGGGGATTGGAAAAACTGTTTTTT. This translates into CASSEAGGLEKLFF. Based on the CDR3 plus reference TRBV2 and TRBJ1-4, the full variable domain is EPEVTQTPSHQVTQMGQEVILRCVPISNHLYFYWYRQILGQKVEFLVSFYNNEISEKSEIFDDQFSVERPDGSNFTLKIRSTKLEDSAMYFCASSEAGGLEKLFFGSGTQLSVL.

The V call is TRBV6-5, the J call TRBJ2-2; 8 nucleotides line up with TRBD1. This CDR3 has 15 amino acids. Losses at the gene ends were 6 bases for V and 4 bases for J; bases not matched to a gene: 7. CDR1 and CDR2 from the germline V gene are MNHEY and SVGAGI. The CDR3 DNA sequence: TGTGCCAGCAGCCTCGGACAGGGCGGCACCGGGGAGCTGTTTTTT. Amino acids: CASSLGQGGTGELFF.

The CDR3 is CASSQEQGAVGYTF. In DNA, the CDR3 is TGCGCCAGCAGCCAAGAACAGGGGGCGGTTGGCTACACCTTC. The V gene is TRBV4-1, the J gene TRBJ1-2; 9 bases fit TRBD1. The CDR3 spans 14 residues. Per germline, CDR1 MGHRA and CDR2 YSYEKL. V lost 0 bases, J lost 7 bases, and 3 bases stayed unmatched.

The genes are TRBV7-9 and TRBJ2-1; tentatively, D is TRBD2 (5 bases). The V end was cut by 0 bases, the J end by 9 bases, with 15 bases between. The CDR3 totals 15 residues. The germline gives CDR1 SEHNR, CDR2 FQNEAQ (reference sequence). In DNA form, the CDR3 reads TGTGCCAGCAGCTTAGCGGGAGAACTCTTCGGTGAGCAGTTCTTC. This translates into CASSLAGELFGEQFF. Using reference TRBV7-9 and TRBJ2-1 for the parts outside the CDR3, the full variable domain is DTGVSQNPRHKITKRGQNVTFRCDPISEHNRLYWYRQTLGQGPEFLTYFQNEAQLEKSRLLSDRFSAERPKGSFSTLEIQRTEQGDSAMYLCASSLAGELFGEQFFGPGTRLTVL.

The genes are TRBV24-1 and TRBJ2-3; the match to TRBD1 covers 12 bases. This CDR3 is built from 17 residues. CDR1 is KGHDR and CDR2 is SFDVKD in the germline V gene. Unmatched junction bases numbered 8, after V lost 4 bases and J lost 4 bases. CDR3 sequence reads: CATSEFPGQGASDTQYF. CDR3 bases: TGTGCCACCAGTGAGTTCCCGGGACAGGGGGCTTCAGATACGCAGTATTTT.

This sequence joins TRBV6-5 and TRBJ2-7, with 9 nucleotides matching TRBD1. V shed 7 bases, J shed 3 bases, and the junction held 10 bases outside the gene matches. Germline assignment: CDR1 MNHEY and CDR2 SVGAGI. This CDR3 is built from 15 residues. The CDR3 DNA is TGTGCCAGCACCCCGGGACAGGGCCCGAGCTACGAGCAGTACTTC. This codes for CASTPGQGPSYEQYF.

This chain connects TRBV7-3 to TRBJ1-1; D remains unclear. The germline CDR1 and CDR2 sequences are SGHTA and FQGTGA. CDR3 length: 14 amino acids. The germline V and J ends were trimmed by 2 bases and 1 base, with 8 bases remaining between them. Written as DNA, the CDR3 is TGTGCCAGCAGCTTATGGGCAGAGAACACTGAAGCTTTCTTT. Encoded protein: CASSLWAENTEAFF.

The V call is TRBV6-4, the J call TRBJ1-1, with D maybe TRBD1 (5 bases). The CDR3 is 13 residues long. With 2 bases removed from V and 7 bases from J, the gap between germline ends came to 11 bases. CDR1 is MRHNA and CDR2 is SNTAGT in the germline V gene. The CDR3 reads CASSDKGRGEAFF. Written as DNA, the CDR3 is TGTGCCAGCAGTGACAAGGGGCGGGGTGAAGCTTTCTTT.

V gene TRBV7-9 combines with J gene TRBJ1-4, with a tentative D call TRBD1 (6 bases). CDR1 is SEHNR and CDR2 is FQNEAQ in the germline V gene (reference sequence). The CDR3 is made up of 16 amino acids. V lost 5 bases to trimming and J lost 4 bases, with 17 bases between them. The CDR3 loop is CASSRFRGENNEKLFF. DNA of the CDR3: TGTGCCAGCAGCCGATTCAGGGGCGAGAATAATGAAAAACTGTTTTTT.

This clone was observed once. The chain uses TRBV4-2 and TRBJ1-6; possible D gene TRBD1, 5 bases. With 1 base removed from V and 5 bases from J, the gap between germline ends came to 9 bases. Germline V CDR1 and CDR2: LGHNA, YNFKEQ. CDR3 length equals 15 residues. The CDR3 region is CASSQVAGNNSPLHF. CDR3 DNA sequence: TGTGCCAGCAGCCAAGTGGCAGGGAATAATTCACCCCTCCACTTT.

The V gene is TRBV7-9, the J gene TRBJ2-2; 7 bases align to TRBD1. Losses at the gene ends were 6 bases for V and 3 bases for J; bases not matched to a gene: 7. This CDR3 has 15 amino acids. Germline-derived CDR1 and CDR2 are SEHNR and FQNEAQ (reference sequence). The CDR3 spells CASSYRTGDTGELFF. The DNA of the CDR3 is TGTGCCAGCAGTTATCGGACAGGCGACACCGGGGAGCTGTTTTTT. Supplemented by reference TRBV7-9 and TRBJ2-2, the full variable domain reads DTGVSQNPRHKITKRGQNVTFRCDPISEHNRLYWYRQTLGQGPEFLTYFQNEAQLEKSRLLSDRFSAERPKGSFSTLEIQRTEQGDSAMYLCASSYRTGDTGELFFGEGSRLTVL.

Notes on this clone: Other DNA sequences of this sample code for an identical CDR3. The chain joins TRBV7-3 to TRBJ2-1, with 9 bases lining up with TRBD2. This CDR3 contains 15 residues. V gave up 5 bases and J gave up 4 bases; unmatched junction bases: 6. The germline V gene has CDR1 SGHTA and CDR2 FQGTGA. The CDR3 DNA reads as TGTGCCAGCAGCCCCGGGGCGGGAGGGTACAATGAGCAGTTCTTC. It yields the protein CASSPGAGGYNEQFF.

V usage is TRBV7-3 and J usage is TRBJ1-2, with TRBD1 matching 10 bases. V lost 3 bases and J lost 3; bases outside the gene matches: 10. Germline V gene sequence: CDR1 SGHTA, CDR2 FQGTGA. The CDR3 sequence is 17 residues long. The CDR3 is CASSFVDRGIFHYGYTF. In DNA form, the CDR3 reads TGTGCCAGCAGCTTCGTGGACAGGGGGATATTTCACTATGGCTACACCTTC.

This clone has just one count. The rearrangement links TRBV6-2 or TRBV6-3 to TRBJ1-1; no firm D call. Germline-derived CDR1 and CDR2 are MNHEY and SVGEGT. The CDR3 covers 13 residues. V was clipped by 0 bases and J by 11 bases, with 13 bases between them. The CDR3 nucleotides are TGTGCCAGCAGTTACTCGCAGATCTTGAGGGCTTTCTTT. Amino acid sequence: CASSYSQILRAFF.

The rearrangement uses TRBV9 and TRBJ1-1; 11 nucleotides line up with TRBD1. The CDR3 extends over 16 amino acids. The germline gives CDR1 SGDLS, CDR2 YYNGEE. V gave up 0 bases and J gave up 4 bases; unmatched junction bases: 5. The CDR3 DNA reads as TGTGCCAGCAGCGTAGAGGGGGACAGGGGGGCCACTGAAGCTTTCTTT. Protein product: CASSVEGDRGATEAFF.

V usage is TRBV5-1 and J usage is TRBJ2-7; TRBD1 matches 9 bases. In germline, CDR1 is SGHRS, CDR2 YFSETQ. V shed 4 bases and J 5 bases; nucleotides not matched to a gene: 1. The CDR3 covers 12 residues. The CDR3 coding sequence is TGCGCCAGCAGCCGGGACAGGGACGAGCAGTACTTC. The encoded protein is CASSRDRDEQYF. Complete variable domain (other parts from reference TRBV5-1 and TRBJ2-7): KAGVTQTPRYLIKTRGQQVTLSCSPISGHRSVSWYQQTPGQGLQFLFEYFSETQRNKGNFPGRFSGRQFSNSRSEMNVSTLELGDSALYLCASSRDRDEQYFGPGTRLTVT.

The chain is built from TRBV27 and TRBJ1-1, with 8 positions matching TRBD1. With 6 bases clipped from V and 0 bases from J, the junction kept 9 bases outside the gene matches. This CDR3 spans 16 amino acids. The germline V gene encodes CDR1 MNHEY and CDR2 SMNVEV (reference sequence). The CDR3 protein is CASSPTRTGMNTEAFF. As DNA, the CDR3 is TGTGCCAGCAGCCCGACGCGGACAGGGATGAACACTGAAGCTTTCTTT.

The V gene is TRBV28, the J gene TRBJ2-1; 7 nucleotides match TRBD2. CDR3 length: 14 amino acids. V shed 8 bases and J 2 bases; nucleotides not matched to a gene: 6. Germline CDR1 reads MDHEN; CDR2 reads SYDVKM. The CDR3 DNA is TGTGCCAGCCCCCCTAGCGGTGCCTACAATGAGCAGTTCTTC. As protein: CASPPSGAYNEQFF.

V and J are TRBV3-1 (or the pseudogene TRBV3-2) and TRBJ2-1; 11 nucleotides line up with TRBD2. Per germline, CDR1 LGHDT and CDR2 YNNKEL (reference sequence). V lost 4 bases to trimming and J lost 5 bases; unmatched junction nucleotides: 4. The CDR3 consists of 15 residues. CDR3 DNA sequence: TGTGCCAGCAGCCCCGGGACTAGCGGCCACAATGAGCAGTTCTTC. Protein product: CASSPGTSGHNEQFF.

The genes are TRBV7-2 and TRBJ1-1; TRBD1 is a possible D gene (5 bases). The length of the CDR3 is 15 residues. The germline V gene encodes CDR1 SGHTA and CDR2 FQGNSA. The ends were cut back, 5 bases at V and 4 bases at J, with 17 bases in the middle. The CDR3 DNA reads TGTGCCAGCAGCGCGCAGGGTCCAGGTGGCACTGAAGCTTTCTTT. Translating it yields CASSAQGPGGTEAFF.

This clone was picked up one time. The chain combines TRBV5-8 with TRBJ1-1; 8 bases match TRBD1. In germline, CDR1 is SGHTS, CDR2 YDEGEE. J lost 10 bases, V lost 1 base, and 9 bases had no gene match. The CDR3 runs to 14 residues. The CDR3 nucleotides read TGTGCCAGCAGCTTGTTGAACAGGGGACAGGTAGCTTTCTTT. Translating gives CASSLLNRGQVAFF.

The chain links TRBV28 to TRBJ1-6; 7 bases are shared with TRBD1. With V trimmed by 8 bases and J by 1 base, 5 bases remained unmatched. Germline assignment: CDR1 MDHEN and CDR2 SYDVKM. The length of the CDR3 is 15 residues. Here the CDR3 DNA reads TGTGCCAGCGAGGGACAGCGATCCTATAATTCACCCCTCCACTTT. Translating it yields CASEGQRSYNSPLHF.

The table lists this clone with a count of one. This chain links TRBV3-1 (or the pseudogene TRBV3-2) with TRBJ1-1; 7 nucleotides line up with TRBD1. Germline CDR1 LGHDT, CDR2 YNNKEL (reference sequence). The CDR3 has 13 amino acids. V shed 0 bases and J 5 bases; nucleotides not matched to a gene: 0. CDR3 sequence reads: CASSQDRGTEAFF. DNA for the CDR3: TGTGCCAGCAGCCAAGACAGGGGGACTGAAGCTTTCTTT.

The chain couples TRBV25-1 to TRBJ1-4; D remains ambiguous. Germline-derived CDR1 and CDR2 are MGHDK and SYGVNS. Deletions cut 2 bases from V and 4 bases from J, with 8 bases between. CDR3 length: 14 residues. CDR3 in DNA: TGTGCCAGCAGTGAAAATCGCGGTAATGAAAAACTGTTTTTT. The encoded protein is CASSENRGNEKLFF.